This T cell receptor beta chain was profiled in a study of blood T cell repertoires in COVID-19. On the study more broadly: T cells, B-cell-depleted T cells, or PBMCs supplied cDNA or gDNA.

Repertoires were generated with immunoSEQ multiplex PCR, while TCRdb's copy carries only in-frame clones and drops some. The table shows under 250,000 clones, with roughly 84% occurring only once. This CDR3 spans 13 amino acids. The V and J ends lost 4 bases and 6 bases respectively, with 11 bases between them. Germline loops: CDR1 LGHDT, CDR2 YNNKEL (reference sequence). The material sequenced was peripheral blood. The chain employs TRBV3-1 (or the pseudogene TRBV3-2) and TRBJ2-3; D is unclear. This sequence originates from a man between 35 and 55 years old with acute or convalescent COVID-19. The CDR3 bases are TGTGCCAGCAGCCGTCGTGGGCCCGATACGCAGTATTTT. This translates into CASSRRGPDTQYF.